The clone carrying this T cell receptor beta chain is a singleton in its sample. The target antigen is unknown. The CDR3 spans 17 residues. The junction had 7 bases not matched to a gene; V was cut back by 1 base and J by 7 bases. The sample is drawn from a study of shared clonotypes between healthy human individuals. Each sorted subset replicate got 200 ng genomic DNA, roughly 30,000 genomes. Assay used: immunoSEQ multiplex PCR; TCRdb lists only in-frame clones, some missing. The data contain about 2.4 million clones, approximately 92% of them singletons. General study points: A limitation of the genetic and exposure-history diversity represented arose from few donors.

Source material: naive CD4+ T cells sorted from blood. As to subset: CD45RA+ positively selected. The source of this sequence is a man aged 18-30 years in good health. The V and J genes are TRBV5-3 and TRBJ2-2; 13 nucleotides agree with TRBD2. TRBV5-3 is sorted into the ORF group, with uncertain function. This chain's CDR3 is CARSLTSGRAGDGELFF. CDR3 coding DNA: TGTGCCAGAAGCTTGACTAGCGGGAGGGCCGGGGACGGGGAGCTGTTTTTT.